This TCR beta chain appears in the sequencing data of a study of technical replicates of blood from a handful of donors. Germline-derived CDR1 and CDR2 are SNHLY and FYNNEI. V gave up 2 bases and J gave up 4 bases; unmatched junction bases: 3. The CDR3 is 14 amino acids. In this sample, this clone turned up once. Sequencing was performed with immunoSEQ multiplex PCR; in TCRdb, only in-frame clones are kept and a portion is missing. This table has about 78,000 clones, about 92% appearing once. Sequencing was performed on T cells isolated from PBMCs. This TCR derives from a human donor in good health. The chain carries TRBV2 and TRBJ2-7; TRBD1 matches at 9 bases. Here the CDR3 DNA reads TGTGCCAGCAGTGAATGGGGACAGGGTTACGAGCAGTACTTC. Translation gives CASSEWGQGYEQYF.